A single T cell receptor beta chain is shown here with its context. Its antigen remains unknown. This sample is part of a study of cytomegalovirus exposure and HLA in healthy donors. General study findings and limits: Several of the most significant clusters appeared, in a later analysis, to be linked to common viral pathogens. A list of around 160 TCR beta chains associated with cytomegalovirus was given. DRB1 showed the most TCR associations and HLA-C the fewest in a later analysis, as rates varied by HLA locus. Later analysis suggested most CMV-associated TCR beta chains were HLA-restricted.

PCR was performed using 60 Vbeta and 13 Jbeta primers. Data came from immunoSEQ multiplex PCR; TCRdb stores just in-frame clones and leaves some out. The sample has roughly 95,000 clones; less than 85% are singletons. The CDR3 totals 15 residues. Between the trimmed V and J ends, which lost 2 bases and 3 bases, there was a span of 11 bases. Germline lookup yields CDR1 SNHLY and CDR2 FYNNEI. The TCR was taken from a man aged 30 to 39 in good health and CMV-seropositive. Sequenced sample: PBMCs. The genes are TRBV2 and TRBJ1-5, with no clear D. DNA for the CDR3: TGTGCCAGCAGTGAATACAGCGGGATCAATCAGCCCCAGCATTTT. Its protein product is CASSEYSGINQPQHF.